This T cell receptor beta chain was retrieved from a study of technical replicates of blood from a few donors (TCRdb year 2017). Details on this clone: Its antigen has not been determined. No clone much larger than this one lies a single base away; base qualities are absent.

Library preparation used the immunoSEQ multiplex PCR assay. TCRdb limited this immuneACCESS table to in-frame rearrangements with V and J called. A share of clones is missing; checked studies link under half to unresolved V genes, and the rest is unexplained. The table for this sample lists roughly 79,000 clones; about 81% of them were counted only once. The ten largest account for roughly 4% of the sample. Sequenced: PBMCs. The origin of this receptor is a human donor in good health. Some clones in this sample may be carry-over from other donors' samples.

CDR3 protein: CASSLGGTGVYEQYF. The nucleotides are TGTGCCAGCAGCTTAGGCGGGACAGGGGTTTACGAGCAGTACTTC. The rearranged chain carries TRBV11-3 and TRBJ2-7; the junction holds 10 bases that match TRBD1. Trimming accounts for 1 base at V and 4 bases at J, while the number of junction bases matched to no gene is 4. From the cysteine up to the phenylalanine, the CDR3 has a length of 15 residues. The only DNA kept is the CDR3, 45 bases in frame from the first base. From a lookup of the germline V gene, CDR1 and CDR2 are SGHNT and YENEEA.